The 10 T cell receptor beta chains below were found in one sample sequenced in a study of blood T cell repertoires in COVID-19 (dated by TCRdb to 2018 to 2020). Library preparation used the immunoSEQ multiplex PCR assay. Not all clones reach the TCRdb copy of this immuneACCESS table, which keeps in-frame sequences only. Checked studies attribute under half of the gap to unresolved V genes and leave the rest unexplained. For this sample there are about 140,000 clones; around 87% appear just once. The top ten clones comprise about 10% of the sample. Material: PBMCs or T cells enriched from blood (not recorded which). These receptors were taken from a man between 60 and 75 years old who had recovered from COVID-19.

CDR3 sequence reads: CASSFGQLYTEAFF. The CDR3 DNA follows: TGTGCCAGCAGCTTTGGACAGTTATACACTGAAGCTTTCTTT. This chain joins TRBV7-9 and TRBJ1-1; a possible D gene is TRBD1 (6 bases). Germline V gives CDR1 SEHNR, CDR2 FQNEAQ (reference sequence). The CDR3 spans 14 residues. V was pared by 3 bases and J by 3 bases, with 11 bases between.

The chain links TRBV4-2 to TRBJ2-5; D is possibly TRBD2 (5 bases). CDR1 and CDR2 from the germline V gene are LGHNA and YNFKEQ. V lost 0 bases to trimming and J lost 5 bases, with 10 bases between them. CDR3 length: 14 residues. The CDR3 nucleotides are TGTGCCAGCAGCCAAGAGGGCGGGCGGGAGACCCAGTACTTC. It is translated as CASSQEGGRETQYF.

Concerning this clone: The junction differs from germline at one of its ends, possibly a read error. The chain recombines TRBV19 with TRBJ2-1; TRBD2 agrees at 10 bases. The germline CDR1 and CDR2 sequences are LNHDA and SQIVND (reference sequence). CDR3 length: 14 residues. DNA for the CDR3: TGTGCCAGTTTAAGCGGGGGGGCCTATAATGAGCAGTTCTTC. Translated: CASLSGGAYNEQFF.

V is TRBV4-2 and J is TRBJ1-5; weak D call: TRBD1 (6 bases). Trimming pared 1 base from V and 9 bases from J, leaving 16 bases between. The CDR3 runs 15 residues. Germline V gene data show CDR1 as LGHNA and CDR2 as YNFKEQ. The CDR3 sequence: CASSQVWDNGRPQHF. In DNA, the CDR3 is TGTGCCAGCAGCCAAGTTTGGGACAACGGGCGGCCCCAGCATTTT.

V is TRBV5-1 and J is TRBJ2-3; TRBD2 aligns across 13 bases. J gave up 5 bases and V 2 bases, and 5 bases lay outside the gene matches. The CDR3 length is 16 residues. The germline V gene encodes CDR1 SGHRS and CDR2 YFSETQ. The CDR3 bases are TGCGCCAGCAGCTTTTCCCGGACTAGCGGGGGAGATACGCAGTATTTT. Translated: CASSFSRTSGGDTQYF. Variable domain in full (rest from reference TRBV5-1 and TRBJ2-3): KAGVTQTPRYLIKTRGQQVTLSCSPISGHRSVSWYQQTPGQGLQFLFEYFSETQRNKGNFPGRFSGRQFSNSRSEMNVSTLELGDSALYLCASSFSRTSGGDTQYFGPGTRLTVL.

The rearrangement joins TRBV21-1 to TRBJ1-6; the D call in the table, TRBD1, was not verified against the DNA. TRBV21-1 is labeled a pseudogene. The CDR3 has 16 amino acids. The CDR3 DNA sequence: TGTGCCAGCAGCAAAGGGAAAGGGGATTATAATTCACCCCTCCACTTT. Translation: CASSKGKGDYNSPLHF.

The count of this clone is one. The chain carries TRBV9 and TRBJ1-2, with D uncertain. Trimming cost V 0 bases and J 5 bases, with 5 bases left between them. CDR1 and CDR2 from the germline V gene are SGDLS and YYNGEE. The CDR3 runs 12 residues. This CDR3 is CASSVVSYGYTF. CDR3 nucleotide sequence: TGTGCCAGCAGCGTAGTCAGTTATGGCTACACCTTC. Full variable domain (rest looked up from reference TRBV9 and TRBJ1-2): DSGVTQTPKHLITATGQRVTLRCSPRSGDLSVYWYQQSLDQGLQFLIQYYNGEERAKGNILERFSAQQFPDLHSELNLSSLELGDSALYFCASSVVSYGYTFGSGTRLTVV.

The CDR3 sequence: CASSRDSDTEAFF. The CDR3 coding sequence is TGTGCCAGCAGTAGGGACTCGGACACTGAAGCTTTCTTT. The chain employs TRBV11-3 and TRBJ1-1, with D maybe TRBD1 (5 bases). This CDR3 has 13 residues. Germline V gene sequence: CDR1 SGHNT, CDR2 YENEEA. V lost 6 bases and J lost 3, with 11 bases in between.

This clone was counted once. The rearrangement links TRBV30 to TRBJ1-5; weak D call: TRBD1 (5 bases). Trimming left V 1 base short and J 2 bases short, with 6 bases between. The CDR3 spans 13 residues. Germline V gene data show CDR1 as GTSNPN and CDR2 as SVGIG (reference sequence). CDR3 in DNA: TGTGCCTGGAGTGCGGGGGGCAATCAGCCCCAGCATTTT. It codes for CAWSAGGNQPQHF.

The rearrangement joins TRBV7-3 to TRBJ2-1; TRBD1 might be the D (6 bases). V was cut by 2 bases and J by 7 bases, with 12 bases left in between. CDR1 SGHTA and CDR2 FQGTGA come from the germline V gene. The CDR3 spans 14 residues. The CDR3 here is CASSLHQGTNEQFF. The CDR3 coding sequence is TGTGCCAGCAGCTTACATCAGGGGACGAATGAGCAGTTCTTC.